These 5 T cell receptor beta chains share one sample of origin, sequenced in a study of CD8+CD57+ T cells in acquired aplastic anemia. Researchers used genomic DNA as the template to profile TCR beta VDJ and CDR3. TCRdb reprocessed the reads via MiXCR and lists one record per CDR3 protein. Of under 350,000 distinct CDR3 sequences in the sample, around 60% are singletons; the top ten hold 6.5% to 10%. The sample comprised sorted CD4+, CD8+, or CD8+CD57+ T cells (not recorded which) from PBMCs. The receptors derive from a human donor with severe aplastic anemia or a healthy control (not recorded which).

This clonotype appeared many times. V gene TRBV5-1 combines with J gene TRBJ2-1; 11 bases match TRBD2. The CDR3 contains 19 residues. V dropped 4 bases and J dropped 0; count of bases not matched to a gene: 12. Per germline, CDR1 SGHRS and CDR2 YFSETQ. This chain's CDR3 is CASSNRLAGHPSSYNEQFF. The CDR3 DNA sequence: TGCGCCAGCAGCAACAGACTAGCGGGGCACCCGAGCTCCTACAATGAGCAGTTCTTC.

This clonotype showed up many times. V gene TRBV12-3 or TRBV12-4 combines with J gene TRBJ1-5; D possibly corresponds to TRBD1 (5 bases). V was pared by 8 bases and J by 5 bases, with 10 bases between. The length of the CDR3 is 12 residues. CDR3 DNA sequence: TGTGCCAGCCGGGGCAGGGATCAGCCCCAGCATTTT. Translation: CASRGRDQPQHF.

A few counts support this clonotype. The chain has TRBV20-1 and TRBJ2-3; the match to TRBD2 covers 15 bases. The CDR3 is 19 amino acids. With V trimmed by 0 bases and J by 4 bases, 11 bases remained unmatched. Germline V gene data show CDR1 as DFQATT and CDR2 as SNEGSKA (reference sequence). Written as DNA, the CDR3 is TGCAGTGCTAGAGATCGGAAAGGACTAGCGGGGGGGCCAGCAGATACGCAGTATTTT. Its translation is CSARDRKGLAGGPADTQYF.

For the CDR3, the DNA is TGCAGTGCTAGAGGAGTTGGCAGGGGGTGGGTGGGGAACACTGAAGCTTTCTTT. This encodes CSARGVGRGWVGNTEAFF. The chain carries TRBV20-1 and TRBJ1-1; 7 positions agree with TRBD1. CDR1 and CDR2 from the germline V gene are DFQATT and SNEGSKA (reference sequence). There are 18 residues in the CDR3. J was trimmed by 1 base and V by 1 base; bases with no gene match: 15.

This clonotype occurred many times. The chain couples TRBV5-6 to TRBJ2-3; 8 bases map to TRBD1. There are 14 residues in the CDR3. From germline, CDR1 is SGHDT and CDR2 YYEEEE. J was trimmed by 1 base and V by 3 bases; bases with no gene match: 1. CDR3 coding DNA: TGTGCCAGCAGCTGGGGACAGGGCACAGATACGCAGTATTTT. Its protein is CASSWGQGTDTQYF.